The 20 T cell receptor beta chains below come from one sample, sequenced in a study of Graves' ophthalmopathy and Graves' hyperthyroidism (dated by TCRdb to 2017 to 2018). Reads for this sample came from an Illumina HiSeq 2000. For repertoire sequencing, TCR beta CDR3 regions were amplified from RNA transcripts. The first round was an RT-PCR using HTBI primers with the Qiagen OneStep RT-PCR kit, and this first round was followed by a second-round multiplex PCR, then size selection and purification. TCRdb handled the public reads itself, with Q25 trimming in fastp and clone calling in MiXCR, and kept productive beta chains. CDR3 protein sequences are deduplicated, and each keeps its most common genes and DNA. Within this sample are some 380,000 distinct CDR3 sequences, with 15% to 17% of them counted one time only. Of the sample, about 7% falls within the top ten clones. The specimen sequenced was peripheral blood. The receptors shown here come from a woman younger than 30 with stable Graves' hyperthyroidism. Donor details come from another sample of the same person, matched by shared clones.

This clonotype was recorded many times. V usage is TRBV6-5 and J usage is TRBJ1-5, with no clear D. Looked up from germline, CDR1 is MNHEY and CDR2 is SVGAGI. V shed 0 bases and J shed 0 bases, with 6 bases lying between them. The CDR3 loop spans 15 amino acids. In DNA form, the CDR3 reads TGTGCCAGCAGTTACTCTCAATATAGCAATCAGCCCCAGCATTTT. It codes for CASSYSQYSNQPQHF.

The rearrangement joins TRBV24-1 to TRBJ2-5, with D uncertain. V lost 7 bases and J lost 2, with 7 bases in between. CDR1 KGHDR and CDR2 SFDVKD come from the germline V gene. The CDR3 totals 12 residues. This CDR3 is CATRGLQETQYF. As DNA, the CDR3 is TGTGCCACCAGGGGTTTACAAGAGACCCAGTACTTC.

This clonotype was picked up many times. The chain uses TRBV12-3 or TRBV12-4 and TRBJ1-5, with D hard to call. V was shortened by 4 bases and J by 4 bases, with 14 bases between the two germline ends. The CDR3 has 15 amino acids. The CDR3 coding sequence is TGTGCCAGCAGTTCCCGGAGGGAAGGGAATCAGCCCCAGCATTTT. Translating it yields CASSSRREGNQPQHF.

The chain carries TRBV18 and TRBJ1-1, with TRBD1 matching 7 bases. After removal of 5 bases from V and 2 bases from J, the junction contained 8 bases not matched to a gene. Germline lookup yields CDR1 KGHSH and CDR2 LQKENI. The CDR3 is 15 residues long. The CDR3 DNA follows: TGTGCCAGCTCAGCTACAGGGGATGGCAACACTGAAGCTTTCTTT. Its translation is CASSATGDGNTEAFF.

The J gene is TRBJ2-3, the V gene TRBV6-1; D unclear. The CDR3 spans 11 residues. Trimming removed 7 bases at V and 0 bases at J, with 2 bases between. Per germline, CDR1 MNHNS and CDR2 SASEGT. DNA for the CDR3: TGTGCCAGCATGAGCACAGATACGCAGTATTTT. Amino acid sequence: CASMSTDTQYF.

This clonotype has more than one count but fewer than ten. V usage is TRBV3-1 and J usage is TRBJ1-6, with TRBD1 matching 9 bases. Germline CDR1 and CDR2: LGHDT and YNNKEL (reference sequence). This CDR3 contains 14 residues. V lost 4 bases, J lost 7 bases, and 2 bases stayed unmatched. The DNA of the CDR3 is TGTGCCAGCAGCCGGGACAGGGAAAATTCACCCCTCCACTTT. Translated, it gives CASSRDRENSPLHF.

V gene TRBV19 combines with J gene TRBJ1-5; perhaps TRBD1 as D (5 bases). Deletions cut 5 bases from V and 5 bases from J, with 19 bases between. The length of the CDR3 is 16 residues. The germline gives CDR1 LNHDA, CDR2 SQIVND (reference sequence). The CDR3 is CASSPLLSGPHQPQHF. The CDR3 DNA follows: TGTGCCAGTAGTCCCCTCCTATCAGGGCCCCATCAGCCCCAGCATTTT.

This clonotype was observed at least ten times. The rearrangement links TRBV6-5 to TRBJ2-7; TRBD1 might be the D (5 bases). The V end lost 8 bases, the J end lost 2 bases, and 10 bases lay between the germline ends. The CDR3 has 12 residues. Germline values: CDR1 MNHEY, CDR2 SVGAGI. In DNA, the CDR3 is TGTGCCAGCGAACAGGCCGCCTACGAGCAGTACTTC. Residues: CASEQAAYEQYF.

This clonotype showed up many times. The chain links TRBV6-1 to TRBJ1-3; D might be TRBD1 (6 bases). The V end was cut by 5 bases, the J end by 4 bases, with 9 bases between. Germline assignment: CDR1 MNHNS and CDR2 SASEGT. The CDR3 sequence is 13 residues long. CDR3 loop: CASSKTGGNTIYF. The CDR3 nucleotides are TGTGCCAGCAGTAAGACAGGCGGAAACACCATATATTTT.

The rearrangement links TRBV11-2 to TRBJ1-2, with 7 nucleotides matching TRBD1. CDR1 is SGHAT, CDR2 FQNNGV, per germline. V was clipped by 6 bases and J by 5 bases; unmatched bases: 15. There are 16 residues in the CDR3. CDR3 sequence (DNA): TGTGCCAGCAGACCAATCCGGGACAGTCCCCCTTATGGCTACACCTTC. Its protein product is CASRPIRDSPPYGYTF.

This clonotype has a count of ten or more. The chain uses TRBV20-1 and TRBJ1-5; tentative D call: TRBD1 (6 bases). The V end lost 6 bases, the J end lost 4 bases, and 13 bases lay between the germline ends. The germline CDR1 and CDR2 sequences are DFQATT and SNEGSKA (reference sequence). The CDR3 is 13 residues long. The CDR3 sequence: CSAETGINQPQHF. Written as DNA, the CDR3 is TGCAGTGCAGAAACAGGGATTAATCAGCCCCAGCATTTT.

Many counts were recorded for this clonotype. V gene TRBV5-1 combines with J gene TRBJ1-1; a possible D gene is TRBD1 (5 bases). The germline V gene encodes CDR1 SGHRS and CDR2 YFSETQ. The CDR3 consists of 16 residues. Trimming pared 0 bases from V and 4 bases from J, leaving 16 bases between. DNA for the CDR3: TGCGCCAGCAGCTTGGGCTCAGGGAGCGGTACCACTGAAGCTTTCTTT. This codes for CASSLGSGSGTTEAFF. The full variable domain, with the rest looked up from reference TRBV5-1 and TRBJ1-1, is KAGVTQTPRYLIKTRGQQVTLSCSPISGHRSVSWYQQTPGQGLQFLFEYFSETQRNKGNFPGRFSGRQFSNSRSEMNVSTLELGDSALYLCASSLGSGSGTTEAFFGQGTRLTVV.

This clonotype was seen repeatedly, ten times or more. V and J are TRBV13 and TRBJ1-2; no definite D call. The CDR3 loop spans 12 amino acids. The germline V and J ends were trimmed by 4 bases and 5 bases, with 8 bases remaining between them. In germline, CDR1 is PRHDT, CDR2 FYEKMQ (reference sequence). DNA for the CDR3: TGTGCCAGCAGCTATGGGGAGTATGGCTACACCTTC. It is translated as CASSYGEYGYTF.

This chain links TRBV2 with TRBJ2-7; 7 nucleotides align to TRBD1. Germline CDR1 and CDR2: SNHLY and FYNNEI. The CDR3 is 15 residues long. J gave up 6 bases and V 3 bases, and 11 bases lay outside the gene matches. The CDR3 sequence: CASSESGTEVAEQYF. The CDR3 DNA is TGTGCCAGCAGTGAGTCCGGGACAGAAGTTGCCGAGCAGTACTTC.

The table lists this clonotype with many counts. The chain joins TRBV2 to TRBJ1-2; 7 bases are a match to TRBD1. The CDR3 covers 11 residues. J lost 8 bases, V lost 6 bases, and 3 bases had no gene match. Germline V gene data show CDR1 as SNHLY and CDR2 as FYNNEI. In DNA, the CDR3 is TGTGCCAGCAGAGGGACAGCCGGCTACACCTTC. This codes for CASRGTAGYTF.

This clonotype came up many times. The chain links TRBV20-1 to TRBJ1-1, with a tentative D call TRBD1 (5 bases). V shed 2 bases and J shed 5 bases, with 15 bases lying between them. CDR3 length equals 14 residues. The V gene's germline CDR1 is DFQATT and CDR2 SNEGSKA (reference sequence). CDR3 protein: CSARLRGSGTEAFF. CDR3 nucleotides: TGCAGTGCTAGACTTAGGGGTTCAGGTACTGAAGCTTTCTTT.

This clonotype has a count of ten or more. This chain links TRBV11-3 with TRBJ1-1; 9 bases line up with TRBD1. This CDR3 is built from 14 residues. Losses at the gene ends were 5 bases for V and 11 bases for J; bases not matched to a gene: 12. Germline CDR1 and CDR2: SGHNT and YENEEA. CDR3 sequence: CASSPGTGFSRAFF. For the CDR3, the DNA is TGTGCCAGCAGCCCCGGGACAGGGTTTTCTCGGGCTTTCTTT. The full variable domain, rest sourced from reference TRBV11-3 and TRBJ1-1, is EAGVVQSPRYKIIEKKQPVAFWCNPISGHNTLYWYLQNLGQGPELLIRYENEEAVDDSQLPKDRFSAERLKGVDSTLKIQPAELGDSAVYLCASSPGTGFSRAFFGQGTRLTVV.

In its sample, this clonotype was seen many times. The DNA for the CDR3 is TGTGCCAGCAGTTGGCAGGGGGGCACTGAAGCTTTCTTT. Protein sequence: CASSWQGGTEAFF. This chain uses TRBV12-3 or TRBV12-4 with TRBJ1-1, with 7 nucleotides matching TRBD1. This CDR3 is built from 13 residues. V shed 4 bases and J 4 bases; nucleotides not matched to a gene: 3.

This chain uses TRBV20-1 with TRBJ1-1; D call uncertain. Trimming took off 4 bases at V and 1 base at J, with 7 bases between the two ends. Germline-derived CDR1 and CDR2 are DFQATT and SNEGSKA (reference sequence). The CDR3 length is 12 residues. In DNA, the CDR3 is TGCAGTGCTATACGGCAGAACACTGAAGCTTTCTTT. It specifies CSAIRQNTEAFF.

This clonotype was found many times. This chain links TRBV12-3 or TRBV12-4 with TRBJ1-1; D unclear. V shed 1 base and J shed 1 base, with 7 bases lying between them. The CDR3 is 14 amino acids. The CDR3 DNA reads as TGTGCCAGCAGTTTAGGACGGCAGAACACTGAAGCTTTCTTT. This codes for CASSLGRQNTEAFF.